This record looks at one T cell receptor beta chain sequence and its context. Trimming took 2 bases from V and 2 from J, leaving 10 bases between them. The CDR3 is made up of 14 amino acids. Germline CDR1 reads MNHEY; CDR2 reads SVGAGI. This table comes from immunoSEQ multiplex PCR, and its TCRdb copy is limited to in-frame clones, with some not included. The sample has under 300,000 clones; roughly 88% are singletons. The data were obtained in a study of blood T cell repertoires in COVID-19. The receptor was derived from a middle-aged woman who had recovered from COVID-19. V and J are TRBV6-5 and TRBJ2-7; D gene unclear. Sequencing used peripheral blood. Written as DNA, the CDR3 is TGTGCCAGCAGTTACGGCCACGGAGCCTACGAGCAGTACTTC. The encoded protein is CASSYGHGAYEQYF.